A single sample is the source of the 13 T cell receptor beta chains below, sequenced in a study of cytomegalovirus exposure and HLA in healthy donors. Primers for the PCR totalled 60 Vbeta and 13 Jbeta. Libraries were prepared by immunoSEQ multiplex PCR; TCRdb keeps only in-frame clonotypes and omits some of them. Of some 150,000 clones listed, roughly 80% are singletons. The sequenced sample consisted of PBMCs. The receptors shown here come from a middle-aged man in good health and CMV-seropositive.

This sequence joins TRBV7-3 and TRBJ1-1; 8 bases match TRBD1. The CDR3 is 14 residues long. Germline-derived CDR1 and CDR2 are SGHTA and FQGTGA. V shed 5 bases and J 11 bases; nucleotides not matched to a gene: 13. The CDR3 DNA sequence: TGTGCCAGCAGCCCACGGACAGGGTCGTTTGAGGCTTTCTTT. Translated: CASSPRTGSFEAFF. Full variable domain (missing parts from reference TRBV7-3 and TRBJ1-1): GAGVSQTPSNKVTEKGKYVELRCDPISGHTALYWYRQSLGQGPEFLIYFQGTGAADDSGLPNDRFFAVRPEGSVSTLKIQRTERGDSAVYLCASSPRTGSFEAFFGQGTRLTVV.

The V call is TRBV4-1, the J call TRBJ2-2; TRBD1 matches 7 bases. V dropped 1 base and J dropped 6; count of bases not matched to a gene: 8. Germline lookup yields CDR1 MGHRA and CDR2 YSYEKL. The CDR3 has 16 residues. Here the CDR3 reads CASSQAFGQVAGELFF. Here the CDR3 DNA reads TGCGCCAGCAGCCAAGCCTTCGGACAGGTCGCCGGGGAGCTGTTTTTT.

The chain has TRBV7-2 and TRBJ2-1; no reliable D call. V lost 2 bases to trimming and J lost 7 bases, with 9 bases between them. The germline CDR1 and CDR2 sequences are SGHTA and FQGNSA. The CDR3 is 13 amino acids. CDR3 protein: CASSLSVLNEQFF. The CDR3 DNA follows: TGTGCCAGCAGCTTATCGGTTCTTAATGAGCAGTTCTTC.

The V gene is TRBV4-1, the J gene TRBJ2-4, with D maybe TRBD2 (6 bases). CDR3 length equals 13 residues. V lost 0 bases and J 8 bases, leaving 8 bases between the germline ends. Germline assignment: CDR1 MGHRA and CDR2 YSYEKL. The CDR3 loop is CASSQEWGDIQYF. For the CDR3, the DNA is TGCGCCAGCAGCCAAGAATGGGGGGACATTCAGTACTTC.

V usage is TRBV19 and J usage is TRBJ2-7; 11 bases match TRBD2. The CDR3 has 16 residues. The trim removed 3 bases at V and 4 bases at J, leaving 8 bases unmatched. CDR1 is LNHDA and CDR2 is SQIVND in the germline V gene (reference sequence). This CDR3 reads CASSILGGLAEYEQYF. The CDR3 bases are TGTGCCAGTAGTATCTTAGGGGGACTAGCGGAATACGAGCAGTACTTC. Looking up the rest from reference TRBV19 and TRBJ2-7 gives the full variable domain: DGGITQSPKYLFRKEGQNVTLSCEQNLNHDAMYWYRQDPGQGLRLIYYSQIVNDFQKGDIAEGYSVSREKKESFPLTVTSAQKNPTAFYLCASSILGGLAEYEQYFGPGTRLTVT.

CDR3 residues: CAWSVGEPSWTF. In DNA, the CDR3 is TGTGCCTGGAGTGTAGGTGAGCCTAGCTGGACCTTC. V gene TRBV30 combines with J gene TRBJ1-2; unclear D gene. Trimming shortened V by 0 bases and J by 14 bases, and 16 bases separated the two germline ends. The CDR3 is made up of 12 amino acids. CDR1 is GTSNPN and CDR2 is SVGIG in the germline V gene (reference sequence).

The chain carries TRBV7-9 and TRBJ2-2; 10 bases line up with TRBD1. J gave up 6 bases and V 5 bases, and 9 bases lay outside the gene matches. Germline V lookup: CDR1 SEHNR, CDR2 FQNEAQ (reference sequence). The CDR3 has 16 amino acids. The CDR3 nucleotides are TGTGCCAGCAGCCACGTTCGGACAGGGGGTGCCGGGGAGCTGTTTTTT. Translating it yields CASSHVRTGGAGELFF.

The chain couples TRBV7-8 to TRBJ2-2, with TRBD2 matching 8 bases. CDR1 and CDR2 from the germline V gene are SGHVS and FQNEAQ. The CDR3 consists of 16 residues. The J segment lost 5 bases and the V segment lost 1 base, leaving 6 bases of the junction unmatched. The DNA for the CDR3 is TGTGCCAGCAGCTTAGAAGGCGGGGGGTATACCGGGGAGCTGTTTTTT. Translating it yields CASSLEGGGYTGELFF.

The V call is TRBV5-1, the J call TRBJ1-2; 8 nucleotides agree with TRBD1. Germline values: CDR1 SGHRS, CDR2 YFSETQ. The J segment lost 0 bases and the V segment lost 7 bases, leaving 11 bases of the junction unmatched. This CDR3 has 16 residues. CDR3 DNA sequence: TGCGCCAGCGGCCCGGGGAGACAGGGGTCTAACTATGGCTACACCTTC. Translating it yields CASGPGRQGSNYGYTF.

V and J are TRBV30 and TRBJ2-1; tentatively, D is TRBD1 (6 bases). Trimming left V 2 bases short and J 8 bases short, with 10 bases between. The CDR3 sequence is 12 residues long. CDR1 is GTSNPN, CDR2 SVGIG, per germline (reference sequence). The CDR3 loop is CAWSSGGYEQFF. The DNA of the CDR3 is TGTGCCTGGAGTTCTGGGGGCTATGAGCAGTTCTTC.

V is TRBV2 and J is TRBJ2-1; 7 nucleotides line up with TRBD2. This CDR3 contains 12 residues. CDR1 and CDR2 from the germline V gene are SNHLY and FYNNEI. The J segment lost 15 bases and the V segment lost 6 bases, leaving 11 bases of the junction unmatched. The CDR3 reads CASSSTSVQSFF. The DNA for the CDR3 is TGTGCCAGCAGCTCTACTAGCGTCCAGTCGTTCTTC.

There are a few counts of this clone. The chain combines TRBV19 with TRBJ1-5, with a weak D call TRBD1 (6 bases). V lost 7 bases, J lost 6 bases, and 19 bases lay in between. The CDR3 totals 15 residues. The germline V gene encodes CDR1 LNHDA and CDR2 SQIVND (reference sequence). In nucleotides, the CDR3 is TGTGCCAGTAAAGGGACACCGGGGGGGAGTCAGCCCCAGCATTTT. Its protein product is CASKGTPGGSQPQHF. The full variable domain, completed using reference TRBV19 and TRBJ1-5, is DGGITQSPKYLFRKEGQNVTLSCEQNLNHDAMYWYRQDPGQGLRLIYYSQIVNDFQKGDIAEGYSVSREKKESFPLTVTSAQKNPTAFYLCASKGTPGGSQPQHFGDGTRLSIL.

J is TRBJ1-5 and V is TRBV2; D possibly corresponds to TRBD1 (5 bases). V shed 6 bases and J shed 6 bases, with 18 bases lying between them. In germline, CDR1 is SNHLY, CDR2 FYNNEI. This CDR3 has 15 amino acids. The CDR3, as DNA: TGTGCCAGCAGACGCGATCAGGGATTGAGTCAGCCCCAGCATTTT. Its protein is CASRRDQGLSQPQHF.